The 17 T cell receptor beta chains given below trace back to one sample, sequenced in a study of T cells in Graves' hyperthyroidism and ophthalmopathy. Amplification of TCR beta CDR3 regions was performed using RNA transcripts as template. TCR CDR3 regions were first amplified by RT-PCR with HTBI primers. TCRdb re-called the multiplex PCR reads through MiXCR, storing one row per CDR3 protein. Of about 560,000 distinct CDR3 sequences listed, approximately 15% are singletons. The sequenced sample was blood. The receptors were gathered from a woman under 30 with Graves' hyperthyroidism.

This clonotype occurred many times. V usage is TRBV2 and J usage is TRBJ2-7, with D possibly TRBD2 on 6 matching bases. V was cut by 1 base and J by 0 bases, with 13 bases left in between. In germline, CDR1 is SNHLY, CDR2 FYNNEI. This CDR3 has 16 residues. CDR3 region: CASSEGPGTRSYEQYF. The CDR3 bases are TGTGCCAGCAGTGAAGGGCCTGGGACTCGCTCCTACGAGCAGTACTTC.

This clonotype was counted a few times. This sequence joins TRBV20-1 and TRBJ2-5; TRBD2 might be the D (6 bases). In germline, CDR1 is DFQATT, CDR2 SNEGSKA (reference sequence). The CDR3 has 15 residues. V lost 3 bases to trimming and J lost 1 base, with 15 bases between them. Written as DNA, the CDR3 is TGCAGTGCTAGTGGGCAGGTGGGGGGCCAAGAGACCCAGTACTTC. Translated: CSASGQVGGQETQYF.

This clonotype was counted between two and nine times. The chain combines TRBV3-1 with TRBJ2-7; D possibly uses TRBD1 or TRBD2 (5 bases each). The CDR3 is made up of 14 amino acids. V was trimmed by 5 bases and J by 8 bases, leaving 19 bases between them. CDR1 and CDR2 (germline): LGHDT, YNNKEL (reference sequence). The DNA for the CDR3 is TGTGCCAGCAGCGCCCCTACCCGGGACGGAAAGCAGTACTTC. This gives the protein CASSAPTRDGKQYF.

This clonotype was recorded many times. The J gene is TRBJ1-6, the V gene TRBV7-9, with a tentative D call TRBD1 (5 bases). Trimming left V 11 bases short and J 6 bases short, with 11 bases between. This CDR3 comprises 12 residues. Germline V gives CDR1 SEHNR, CDR2 FQNEAQ (reference sequence). CDR3 nucleotides: TGTGCCGCGGACAAGGGTAATTCACCCCTCCACTTT. The encoded protein is CAADKGNSPLHF.

This clonotype was seen once. This may be a read error, as it is one base from a much larger clone. The chain recombines TRBV30 with TRBJ2-7; possibly TRBD2 for D (6 bases). There are 13 residues in the CDR3. The germline V gene has CDR1 GTSNPN and CDR2 SVGIG (reference sequence). CDR3 sequence: CAWSVGGAYGQYF. The CDR3 DNA is TGTGCCTGGAGTGTAGGCGGGGCCTACGGGCAGTACTTC. Based on the CDR3 plus reference TRBV30 and TRBJ2-7, the full variable domain is SQTIHQWPATLVQPVGSPLSLECTVEGTSNPNLYWYRQAAGRGLQLLFYSVGIGQISSEVPQNLSASRPQDRQFILSSKKLLLSDSGFYLCAWSVGGAYGQYFGPGTRLTVT.

In this sample, this clonotype turned up a few times. Compared with germline, one end of the junction differs, possibly owing to a read error. V is TRBV6-1 and J is TRBJ2-5, with 11 bases identical to TRBD2. This CDR3 has 17 amino acids. Germline V gene data show CDR1 as MNHNS and CDR2 as SASEGT. DNA for the CDR3: TGTGCCAGCAGTAAGATGCCTAGCGGGAGGAACCAAGAGACCCACTACTTC. Translating gives CASSKMPSGRNQETHYF.

The chain carries TRBV13 and TRBJ2-4, with no clear D. Germline V lookup: CDR1 PRHDT, CDR2 FYEKMQ (reference sequence). The CDR3 runs to 16 residues. The V end lost 0 bases, the J end lost 2 bases, and 11 bases lay between the germline ends. As DNA, the CDR3 is TGTGCCAGCAGCTTAGGGTTTCGGGCCTCCAAAAACATTCAGTACTTC. As protein: CASSLGFRASKNIQYF.

This clonotype was recorded a few times. The chain recombines TRBV6-1 with TRBJ1-6, with 7 bases fitting TRBD1. CDR1 is MNHNS, CDR2 SASEGT, per germline. This CDR3 has 15 residues. V dropped 6 bases and J dropped 8; count of bases not matched to a gene: 10. CDR3 protein: CASRESRGKDSPLHF. CDR3 DNA sequence: TGTGCCAGCAGGGAAAGCAGGGGGAAGGATTCACCCCTCCACTTT.

This clonotype occurred many times. The chain combines TRBV3-1 with TRBJ1-5; TRBD1 is a possible D gene (5 bases). Germline V gene data show CDR1 as LGHDT and CDR2 as YNNKEL (reference sequence). Between the trimmed V and J ends, which lost 4 bases and 6 bases, there was a span of 10 bases. The CDR3 runs 13 residues. The CDR3: CASSPGGVQPQHF. The CDR3 region has the DNA TGTGCCAGCAGCCCCGGAGGGGTTCAGCCCCAGCATTTT.

This clonotype was seen repeatedly, ten times or more. The chain recombines TRBV28 with TRBJ2-1, with 13 bases matching TRBD2. The trim removed 5 bases at V and 2 bases at J, leaving 6 bases unmatched. Germline V lookup: CDR1 MDHEN, CDR2 SYDVKM. The CDR3 has 17 residues. The CDR3 sequence: CASSGLAGERPYNEQFF. The CDR3 nucleotides read TGTGCCAGCAGTGGACTAGCGGGAGAGAGACCCTACAATGAGCAGTTCTTC.

The V gene is TRBV7-2, the J gene TRBJ1-2, with 8 nucleotides matching TRBD1. CDR3 length equals 14 residues. Per the germline V gene, CDR1 is SGHTA and CDR2 is FQGNSA. Germline trimming cut 3 bases from V and 5 bases from J; bases unmatched to any gene: 5. The CDR3 is CASSFQGARYGYTF. In DNA, the CDR3 is TGTGCCAGCAGCTTCCAGGGGGCACGGTATGGCTACACCTTC.

The chain recombines TRBV12-3 or TRBV12-4 with TRBJ2-3; TRBD1 aligns across 11 bases. With 5 bases clipped from V and 5 bases from J, the junction kept 6 bases outside the gene matches. The length of the CDR3 is 15 residues. CDR3 sequence (DNA): TGTGCCAGCAGTCCGGACAGGGGGCGAGTAGATACGCAGTATTTT. Amino acids: CASSPDRGRVDTQYF.

This clonotype was found many times. The chain links TRBV7-2 to TRBJ2-2; 10 bases agree with TRBD2. Germline CDR1 SGHTA, CDR2 FQGNSA. With V trimmed by 5 bases and J by 5 bases, 5 bases remained unmatched. The CDR3 is made up of 15 amino acids. The CDR3 sequence is CASSRPSGRTGELFF. CDR3 nucleotide sequence: TGTGCCAGCAGCCGTCCTAGCGGGAGAACCGGGGAGCTGTTTTTT.

The table lists this clonotype with many counts. The chain carries TRBV6-1 and TRBJ1-1; D is possibly TRBD1 (6 bases). The CDR3 covers 13 residues. V was trimmed by 3 bases and J by 3 bases, leaving 8 bases between them. Per germline, CDR1 MNHNS and CDR2 SASEGT. The DNA for the CDR3 is TGTGCCAGCAGTGACAGGGGTGACACTGAAGCTTTCTTT. Its translation: CASSDRGDTEAFF.

This chain uses TRBV19 with TRBJ2-7; 9 bases map to TRBD1. V was clipped by 8 bases and J by 5 bases; unmatched bases: 16. Germline V gives CDR1 LNHDA, CDR2 SQIVND (reference sequence). There are 16 residues in the CDR3. The CDR3 DNA is TGTGCCAGTGGCAAGGTAGGCGGACAGGGGAAGGACGAGCAGTACTTC. This sequence encodes CASGKVGGQGKDEQYF.

This clonotype came up a few times. The chain has TRBV20-1 and TRBJ1-5; D perhaps matches TRBD1 (5 bases). Germline V gives CDR1 DFQATT, CDR2 SNEGSKA (reference sequence). Trimming removed 1 base from V and 2 bases from J, with 9 bases in between. This CDR3 contains 14 residues. CDR3 in DNA: TGCAGTGCTAGAGGAGGGGTCGGCAATCAGCCCCAGCATTTT. This translates into CSARGGVGNQPQHF.

This clonotype was counted ten times or more. V and J are TRBV3-1 and TRBJ2-3; D is perhaps TRBD2 (5 bases). The CDR3 totals 15 residues. Germline V gene data show CDR1 as LGHDT and CDR2 as YNNKEL (reference sequence). Trimming shortened V by 5 bases and J by 8 bases, and 20 bases separated the two germline ends. The CDR3 region is CASSKDLARVGTQYF. The CDR3 DNA reads TGTGCCAGCAGCAAGGACCTGGCGAGGGTTGGTACGCAGTATTTT.